These T cell receptor beta chains were read from a single sample in a study of T cells in tuberculosis. This table comes from immunoSEQ multiplex PCR, and its TCRdb copy is limited to in-frame clones, with some not included. This table has tens of thousands of clones, about 95% appearing once. The sequenced sample was PBMCs, obtained at tuberculosis diagnosis. The origin of the receptors is an adult with tuberculosis. Both conserved end residues are part of each CDR3. The order of the fields is V gene, clone size, D gene, J gene, CDR3 length, CDR3 protein, CDR3 DNA. A D gene is named only where the DNA matches it firmly. The size of a clone is reported for some rows only, either as once, few or many, or as a class for expanded clones.

v_call: TRBV19
clone_size: once
d_call: TRBD1
j_call: TRBJ2-6
cdr3_length: 13
cdr3_aa: CATQGAGANVLTF
cdr3_nt: TGTGCCACCCAGGGGGCTGGGGCCAACGTCCTGACTTTC

v_call: TRBV10-3
clone_size: -
d_call: -
j_call: TRBJ1-1
cdr3_length: 14
cdr3_aa: CAISVTGRNTEAFF
cdr3_nt: TGTGCCATCAGTGTTACAGGGAGGAACACTGAAGCTTTCTTT

v_call: TRBV5-4
clone_size: -
d_call: TRBD1
j_call: TRBJ2-7
cdr3_length: 17
cdr3_aa: CASSLGQGANFRGEQYF
cdr3_nt: TGTGCCAGCAGCTTGGGACAGGGGGCAAACTTCCGGGGCGAGCAGTACTTC

v_call: TRBV29-1
clone_size: -
d_call: -
j_call: TRBJ2-7
cdr3_length: 14
cdr3_aa: CSVGPREGAYEQYF
cdr3_nt: TGCAGCGTTGGCCCCAGGGAGGGGGCCTACGAGCAGTACTTC

v_call: TRBV19
clone_size: once
d_call: -
j_call: TRBJ2-5
cdr3_length: 12
cdr3_aa: CASSIRGETQYF
cdr3_nt: TGTGCCAGTAGTATAAGGGGGGAGACCCAGTACTTC

v_call: TRBV15
clone_size: -
d_call: TRBD2
j_call: TRBJ2-4
cdr3_length: 16
cdr3_aa: CATSRAGAGRGNIQYF
cdr3_nt: TGTGCCACCAGCAGAGCTGGGGCGGGGAGGGGAAACATTCAGTACTTC

v_call: TRBV5-6
clone_size: -
d_call: -
j_call: TRBJ1-2
cdr3_length: 11
cdr3_aa: CASSNFIGYTF
cdr3_nt: TGTGCCAGCAGCAATTTTATAGGCTACACCTTC

v_call: TRBV5-1
clone_size: -
d_call: -
j_call: TRBJ1-4
cdr3_length: 15
cdr3_aa: CASSLDPSYGEKLFF
cdr3_nt: TGCGCCAGCAGCTTGGATCCTTCCTACGGGGAAAAACTGTTTTTT

v_call: TRBV30
clone_size: -
d_call: -
j_call: TRBJ1-5
cdr3_length: 13
cdr3_aa: CAWRGGGNQPQHF
cdr3_nt: TGTGCCTGGAGGGGTGGGGGGAATCAGCCCCAGCATTTT

v_call: TRBV18
clone_size: -
d_call: -
j_call: TRBJ2-7
cdr3_length: 11
cdr3_aa: CASSPSHEQYF
cdr3_nt: TGTGCCAGCTCACCAAGCCACGAGCAGTACTTC

v_call: TRBV30
clone_size: -
d_call: TRBD2
j_call: TRBJ2-1
cdr3_length: 15
cdr3_aa: CAWSVGGLAFGEQFF
cdr3_nt: TGTGCCTGGAGTGTAGGGGGACTAGCTTTTGGTGAGCAGTTCTTC

v_call: TRBV15
clone_size: -
d_call: TRBD1
j_call: TRBJ2-3
cdr3_length: 16
cdr3_aa: CATSRGGTASTDTQYF
cdr3_nt: TGTGCCACCAGCAGAGGAGGGACAGCTAGCACAGATACGCAGTATTTT

v_call: TRBV30
clone_size: -
d_call: TRBD1
j_call: TRBJ1-1
cdr3_length: 14
cdr3_aa: CAWSLDRGWTEAFF
cdr3_nt: TGTGCCTGGAGTCTAGACAGGGGGTGGACTGAAGCTTTCTTT

v_call: TRBV30
clone_size: -
d_call: TRBD2
j_call: TRBJ2-7
cdr3_length: 13
cdr3_aa: CAWNLAGPYEQYF
cdr3_nt: TGTGCCTGGAACCTAGCGGGGCCCTACGAGCAGTACTTC

v_call: TRBV15
clone_size: once
d_call: -
j_call: TRBJ1-1
cdr3_length: 13
cdr3_aa: CATSRGAGIEAFF
cdr3_nt: TGTGCCACCAGCAGAGGAGCGGGAATTGAAGCTTTCTTT

v_call: TRBV7-6
clone_size: -
d_call: -
j_call: TRBJ2-1
cdr3_length: 14
cdr3_aa: CASSLRTMPNEQFF
cdr3_nt: TGTGCCAGCAGCCTACGGACTATGCCCAATGAGCAGTTCTTC

v_call: TRBV4-2
clone_size: once
d_call: TRBD1
j_call: TRBJ1-2
cdr3_length: 17
cdr3_aa: CASSPNLLTGPDYGYTF
cdr3_nt: TGTGCCAGCAGCCCGAATTTACTGACAGGGCCCGACTATGGCTACACCTTC

v_call: TRBV7-2
clone_size: -
d_call: TRBD2
j_call: TRBJ2-7
cdr3_length: 14
cdr3_aa: CASSSWTSDYEQYF
cdr3_nt: TGTGCCAGCAGTTCCTGGACTAGCGACTACGAGCAGTACTTC

v_call: TRBV27
clone_size: -
d_call: TRBD1
j_call: TRBJ1-1
cdr3_length: 13
cdr3_aa: CASSSGGPTEAFF
cdr3_nt: TGTGCCAGCAGTTCAGGGGGCCCCACTGAAGCTTTCTTT

v_call: TRBV7-6
clone_size: -
d_call: TRBD2
j_call: TRBJ2-3
cdr3_length: 15
cdr3_aa: CASSLKASGTDTQYF
cdr3_nt: TGTGCCAGCAGCTTAAAGGCTAGCGGAACAGATACGCAGTATTTT

v_call: TRBV2
clone_size: once
d_call: TRBD2
j_call: TRBJ2-1
cdr3_length: 15
cdr3_aa: CASSRLAGSYNEQFF
cdr3_nt: TGTGCCAGCAGTAGACTAGCGGGCTCCTACAATGAGCAGTTCTTC

v_call: TRBV7-2
clone_size: -
d_call: TRBD2
j_call: TRBJ2-2
cdr3_length: 16
cdr3_aa: CASSLTASGIQGELFF
cdr3_nt: TGTGCCAGCAGCTTAACGGCTAGCGGGATACAGGGGGAGCTGTTTTTT

v_call: TRBV27
clone_size: -
d_call: TRBD1
j_call: TRBJ1-3
cdr3_length: 15
cdr3_aa: CASSLGQGFGNTIYF
cdr3_nt: TGTGCCAGCAGTTTGGGACAGGGGTTCGGAAACACCATATATTTT

v_call: TRBV4-1
clone_size: -
d_call: -
j_call: TRBJ2-7
cdr3_length: 14
cdr3_aa: CASSQLAGSYEQYF
cdr3_nt: TGCGCCAGCAGCCAGTTGGCAGGCTCCTACGAGCAGTACTTC

v_call: TRBV6-5
clone_size: -
d_call: -
j_call: TRBJ1-5
cdr3_length: 13
cdr3_aa: CASGGAGYQPQHF
cdr3_nt: TGTGCCAGCGGAGGGGCCGGTTATCAGCCCCAGCATTTT